This note documents a single TCR beta chain sequence. Its antigen is not identified. The same CDR3 arises from other DNA sequences in this sample as well. Vbeta (60) and Jbeta (13) primers were used in the PCR. The method was immunoSEQ multiplex PCR; TCRdb's version includes in-frame clones alone and lacks a portion of them. The table has under 130,000 clones, around 80% seen once. The sample comes from a study of cytomegalovirus exposure and HLA in healthy donors. This CDR3 contains 13 residues. The V gene lost 0 bases and the J gene lost 10 bases, with 8 bases spanning the gap. CDR1 is SGHRS, CDR2 YFSETQ, per germline. Broader study findings: A previous analysis found most TCR beta V segments productive roughly 87% or roughly 30% of the time.

The chain links TRBV5-1 to TRBJ1-6; D is unclear. The source of this sequence is a woman aged 18-30 years in good health and CMV-seropositive. The source material was PBMCs. DNA for the CDR3: TGCGCCAGCAGCTTGGCAGGATTATCACCCCTCCACTTT. Its protein is CASSLAGLSPLHF.